This TCR beta chain was found in a study of shared T cell receptors in the human thymus. V lost 0 bases, J lost 6 bases, and 6 bases stayed unmatched. The length of the CDR3 is 16 residues. Germline V gene lookup returns CDR1 MNHEY and CDR2 SVGAGI. Clones were sequenced by immunoSEQ multiplex PCR, and TCRdb holds only the in-frame ones, with some missing. The sample records fewer than 700,000 clones, 70% to 90% being singletons. This same sample was also taken into another study, of human thymus T cells. That work states: The donors were infants in Finland with congenital heart defects, otherwise immunologically healthy. The thymus tissue came from resections taken during corrective heart surgery. Related research described thymic repertoires that were highly overlapping among unrelated individuals.

Sample: thymocytes. V gene TRBV6-5 combines with J gene TRBJ2-2, with 8 bases aligning to TRBD2. This TCR was sampled from a boy in the first two years of life with a congenital heart defect. In nucleotides, the CDR3 is TGTGCCAGCAGTTACTCGCGGTCGGGGGGGCCCGGGGAGCTGTTTTTT. The encoded protein is CASSYSRSGGPGELFF.